This T cell receptor beta chain was documented in a study of vaccination effects on CD4 cells after COVID-19. Expansion of antigen-specific CD4+ T cells with viral peptide pools was carried out by the ViraFEST assay before sequencing. Following a roughly 9-day culture, CD4+ T cells were purified. The person was diagnosed with PCR-confirmed SARS-CoV-2 infection between March and December 2020. Cells in the negative control culture received an HIV-1 Nef peptide pool. It was on days 3 and 7 that half the medium was replaced with IL-2 medium. CDR3 length: 11 amino acids. V lost 1 base and J lost 6, with 7 bases in between. CDR1 and CDR2 (germline): GTSNPN, SVGIG (reference sequence). Assay used: immunoSEQ multiplex PCR; TCRdb lists only in-frame clones, some missing. The sample yields about 70,000 clones, around 70% seen once. Study findings and constraints: Only a few convalescent patients and no early post-infection timepoints featured in the study. Clones from infection and from vaccination both contracted markedly late after vaccination.

This clone was picked up a small number of times. Its matching antigen is unknown. The receptor's source is a human donor who had a prior SARS-CoV-2 infection. The sample in question was CD4+ T cells from PBMCs cultured with HIV peptides, obtained before COVID-19 vaccination. Subset indicated: HIV-1 Nef peptide pool negative control/reference culture. The J gene is TRBJ2-7, the V gene TRBV30; D uncertain. For the CDR3, the DNA is TGTGCCTGGAGTGGCTCGCTCGAGCAGTACTTC. Protein: CAWSGSLEQYF. Complete variable domain (other parts from reference TRBV30 and TRBJ2-7): SQTIHQWPATLVQPVGSPLSLECTVEGTSNPNLYWYRQAAGRGLQLLFYSVGIGQISSEVPQNLSASRPQDRQFILSSKKLLLSDSGFYLCAWSGSLEQYFGPGTRLTVT.